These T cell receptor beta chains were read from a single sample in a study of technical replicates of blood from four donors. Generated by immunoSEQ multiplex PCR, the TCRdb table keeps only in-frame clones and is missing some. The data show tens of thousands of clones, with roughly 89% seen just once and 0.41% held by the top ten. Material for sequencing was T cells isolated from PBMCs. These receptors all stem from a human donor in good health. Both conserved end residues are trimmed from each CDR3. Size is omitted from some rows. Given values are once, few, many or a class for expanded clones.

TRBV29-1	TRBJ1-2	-	SVVGAYGYT
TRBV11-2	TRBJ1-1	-	ASSLVGASMNTEAF
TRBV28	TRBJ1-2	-	ASRLALQSSGYT
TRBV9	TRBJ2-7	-	ASSGPPEGEQY
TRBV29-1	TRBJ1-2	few	SVADRGYGYT
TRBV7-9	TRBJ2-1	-	ASSLETAFNEQF
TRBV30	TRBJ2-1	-	AWGAGPSYNEQF
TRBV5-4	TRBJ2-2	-	AIRGPNTGELF
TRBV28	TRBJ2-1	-	ASSLQFYNEQF
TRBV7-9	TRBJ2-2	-	ASSVLRGVELF
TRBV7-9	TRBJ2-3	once	ASSVSSGKRTDTQY
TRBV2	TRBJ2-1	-	ASRPSGPYNEQF
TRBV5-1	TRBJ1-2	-	ASSPWDSSNYGYT
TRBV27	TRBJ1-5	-	ASSLYGISNQPQH
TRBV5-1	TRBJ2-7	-	ASSWTSGSYEQY
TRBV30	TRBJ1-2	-	AWSTLFPGGNGYT
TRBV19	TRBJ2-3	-	ASRWGQGAKDTQY
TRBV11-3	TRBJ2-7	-	ASSFTRAGSYEQY
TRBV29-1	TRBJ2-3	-	SVEQTGTDTQY
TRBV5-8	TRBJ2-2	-	ASSWDRGLPLTGELF
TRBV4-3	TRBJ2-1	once	ASSQGTSGRWNEQF
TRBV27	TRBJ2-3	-	ARNSGGGDTQY
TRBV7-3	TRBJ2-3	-	ASSNVLGGLTDTQY